The 29 T cell receptor beta chains in this list originate from one sample, sequenced in a study of blood T cell repertoires in COVID-19. Repertoires were generated with immunoSEQ multiplex PCR, while TCRdb's copy carries only in-frame clones and drops some. This table has about 140,000 clones, under 80% appearing once. Sequences were obtained from peripheral blood. Every receptor here comes from an elderly man with acute or convalescent COVID-19.

The chain has TRBV11-1 and TRBJ1-1, with no clear D. CDR3 length: 14 residues. The V gene lost 6 bases and the J gene lost 2 bases, with 13 bases spanning the gap. The germline gives CDR1 SGHAT, CDR2 FQDESV (reference sequence). The CDR3 region has the DNA TGTGCCAGCAGACTAGAAACAGTAAACACTGAAGCTTTCTTT. This codes for CASRLETVNTEAFF. Complete variable domain (other parts from reference TRBV11-1 and TRBJ1-1): EAEVAQSPRYKITEKSQAVAFWCDPISGHATLYWYRQILGQGPELLVQFQDESVVDDSQLPKDRFSAERLKGVDSTLKIQPAELGDSAMYLCASRLETVNTEAFFGQGTRLTVV.

V gene TRBV29-1 combines with J gene TRBJ2-1, with D possibly TRBD1 on 5 matching bases. Germline V gene lookup returns CDR1 SQVTM and CDR2 ANQGSEA. With 7 bases removed from V and 0 bases from J, the gap between germline ends came to 16 bases. This CDR3 contains 15 residues. CDR3 amino acids: CSAAGGARSYNEQFF. CDR3 DNA: TGCAGCGCTGCTGGTGGGGCCCGCTCCTACAATGAGCAGTTCTTC.

This chain connects TRBV24-1 to TRBJ1-4; D remains ambiguous. The germline CDR1 and CDR2 sequences are KGHDR and SFDVKD. The CDR3 extends over 16 amino acids. Deletions cut 1 base from V and 2 bases from J, with 10 bases between. For the CDR3, the DNA is TGTGCCACCAGTGATTTAGTGTCACTGACTAATGAAAAACTGTTTTTT. It codes for CATSDLVSLTNEKLFF.

The chain employs TRBV10-3 and TRBJ2-2; D possibly corresponds to TRBD2 (5 bases). The CDR3 sequence is 17 residues long. With 7 bases removed from V and 2 bases from J, the gap between germline ends came to 20 bases. The germline gives CDR1 ENHRY, CDR2 SYGVKD. In DNA form, the CDR3 reads TGTGCCATCAAACTCATGCCGGCCGGGAAAAACACCGGGGAGCTGTTTTTT. Translation gives CAIKLMPAGKNTGELFF.

The genes are TRBV7-2 and TRBJ1-6; weak D call: TRBD1 (6 bases). CDR3 length: 13 amino acids. CDR1 and CDR2 (germline): SGHTA, FQGNSA. V was trimmed by 10 bases and J by 6 bases, leaving 13 bases between them. The CDR3 here is CAITAGANSPLHF. The CDR3, as DNA: TGTGCCATCACCGCAGGGGCTAATTCACCCCTCCACTTT.

The genes are TRBV19 and TRBJ1-5, with D possibly matching TRBD1 (6 bases). There are 13 residues in the CDR3. From germline, CDR1 is LNHDA and CDR2 SQIVND (reference sequence). Between the trimmed V and J ends, which lost 8 bases and 5 bases, there was a span of 13 bases. CDR3 sequence reads: CASGGRADQPQHF. For the CDR3, the DNA is TGTGCCAGTGGGGGCAGGGCAGATCAGCCCCAGCATTTT.

This clone was recorded once. The chain employs TRBV19 and TRBJ2-3, with 7 nucleotides matching TRBD1. CDR3 length: 14 residues. CDR1 LNHDA and CDR2 SQIVND come from the germline V gene (reference sequence). With 5 bases clipped from V and 0 bases from J, the junction kept 2 bases outside the gene matches. The DNA of the CDR3 is TGTGCCAGTAGTTTACAGGGGAGCACAGATACGCAGTATTTT. Protein: CASSLQGSTDTQYF.

The chain has TRBV5-8 and TRBJ1-5; maybe TRBD1 (6 bases). V was pared by 6 bases and J by 7 bases, with 14 bases between. The length of the CDR3 is 13 residues. Germline V CDR1 and CDR2: SGHTS, YDEGEE. The CDR3 DNA follows: TGTGCCAGCACCCGAAAGGGGGGGCAGCCCCAGCATTTT. As protein: CASTRKGGQPQHF.

This clone was observed a few times. The chain uses TRBV7-2 and TRBJ2-5, with D hard to call. V dropped 0 bases and J dropped 5 bases, with 10 bases sitting between them. CDR1 is SGHTA, CDR2 FQGNSA, per germline. The CDR3 runs to 14 residues. CDR3 in DNA: TGTGCCAGCAGCTTAGCCCAGGCTCGGGAGACCCAGTACTTC. It is translated as CASSLAQARETQYF.

This clone was seen ten or more times. Here the CDR3 reads CASSFGAGDTDTQYF. CDR3 sequence (DNA): TGTGCCAGCAGTTTCGGGGCGGGGGACACAGATACGCAGTATTTT. J is TRBJ2-3 and V is TRBV28, with TRBD2 identical over 7 bases. Per germline, CDR1 MDHEN and CDR2 SYDVKM. The CDR3 has 15 amino acids. Losses at the gene ends were 3 bases for V and 2 bases for J; bases not matched to a gene: 5.

The CDR3 sequence: CASSSARGRTGELFF. CDR3 DNA: TGCGCCAGCAGCTCCGCTAGGGGCCGGACCGGGGAGCTGTTTTTT. The chain couples TRBV5-1 to TRBJ2-2, with TRBD1 as a possible D gene (5 bases). Trimming took 3 bases from V and 5 from J, leaving 14 bases between them. The CDR3 has 15 amino acids. The germline V gene has CDR1 SGHRS and CDR2 YFSETQ.

This clone was seen a single time. J is TRBJ2-7 and V is TRBV7-8; no clear D. The V and J ends lost 2 bases and 2 bases respectively, with 16 bases between them. Per the germline V gene, CDR1 is SGHVS and CDR2 is FQNEAQ. The CDR3 sequence is 16 residues long. The CDR3 coding sequence is TGTGCCAGCAGCTTAAGCGCCACGTACGTCCCCTACGAGCAGTACTTC. Protein product: CASSLSATYVPYEQYF.

This chain uses TRBV28 with TRBJ2-2; 8 bases map to TRBD1. The CDR3 extends over 14 amino acids. Losses at the gene ends were 5 bases for V and 5 bases for J; bases not matched to a gene: 4. Germline-derived CDR1 and CDR2 are MDHEN and SYDVKM. The CDR3 nucleotides read TGTGCCAGCAGTCGACAGGGGCGAACCGGGGAGCTGTTTTTT. Its protein is CASSRQGRTGELFF.

The gene calls are TRBV5-1 and TRBJ1-1; 9 bases agree with TRBD1. The germline V gene encodes CDR1 SGHRS and CDR2 YFSETQ. The CDR3 has 14 residues. The trim removed 4 bases at V and 3 bases at J, leaving 4 bases unmatched. This CDR3 is CASSTGGGDTEAFF. The CDR3 DNA is TGCGCCAGCAGCACAGGGGGCGGGGACACTGAAGCTTTCTTT.

This chain connects TRBV18 to TRBJ2-7; 7 bases align to TRBD1. CDR1 is KGHSH, CDR2 LQKENI, per germline. This CDR3 contains 13 residues. Trimming took 4 bases from V and 6 from J; bases not matched to a gene: 6. The CDR3 region has the DNA TGTGCCAGCTCACGACAGGGTGGGCGCGAGCAGTACTTC. Protein sequence: CASSRQGGREQYF.

This chain links TRBV6-6 with TRBJ1-5; D may be TRBD1 (5 bases). V lost 5 bases and J 0 bases, leaving 8 bases between the germline ends. This CDR3 has 14 amino acids. The V gene's germline CDR1 is MNHNY and CDR2 SVGAGI (reference sequence). The CDR3 coding sequence is TGTGCCAGCAGTAGGACATCTAGCAATCAGCCCCAGCATTTT. It codes for CASSRTSSNQPQHF.

The V call is TRBV28, the J call TRBJ2-2; maybe TRBD1 (6 bases). Trimming removed 6 bases at V and 7 bases at J, with 9 bases between. From germline, CDR1 is MDHEN and CDR2 SYDVKM. CDR3 length equals 12 residues. The DNA of the CDR3 is TGTGCCAGCAGAGAGGGGGTCGGGGAGCTGTTTTTT. Amino acids: CASREGVGELFF.

The chain uses TRBV7-2 and TRBJ2-5; the D gene is possibly TRBD2 (5 bases). The CDR3 has 13 residues. Trimming shortened V by 2 bases and J by 5 bases, and 9 bases separated the two germline ends. The germline V gene has CDR1 SGHTA and CDR2 FQGNSA. The chain's CDR3 is CASSLRGLETQYF. In DNA, the CDR3 is TGTGCCAGCAGCTTACGGGGATTGGAGACCCAGTACTTC. Together with reference TRBV7-2 and TRBJ2-5, the CDR3 gives the full variable domain: GAGVSQSPSNKVTEKGKDVELRCDPISGHTALYWYRQSLGQGLEFLIYFQGNSAPDKSGLPSDRFSAERTGGSVSTLTIQRTQQEDSAVYLCASSLRGLETQYFGPGTRLLVL.

The chain uses TRBV28 and TRBJ2-2, with 14 bases fitting TRBD2. V trimming: 6 bases; J trimming: 3 bases; junction bases outside the gene matches: 9. The CDR3 length is 18 residues. CDR1 is MDHEN, CDR2 SYDVKM, per germline. CDR3 DNA sequence: TGTGCCAGCAGGATGACTAGCGGGGGGGCCAGGTACACCGGGGAGCTGTTTTTT. It is translated as CASRMTSGGARYTGELFF.

Written as DNA, the CDR3 is TGTGCCAGCAGCTCCCGGACTGCCGGGGGGGATACGCAGTATTTT. Translating gives CASSSRTAGGDTQYF. The chain combines TRBV5-8 with TRBJ2-3; 7 bases are shared with TRBD2. The V gene end was trimmed by 3 bases and the J gene end by 6 bases; junction bases not matched to a gene: 10. In germline, CDR1 is SGHTS, CDR2 YDEGEE. This CDR3 is 15 amino acids long.

The chain recombines TRBV10-3 with TRBJ2-7; D might be TRBD2 (5 bases). From germline, CDR1 is ENHRY and CDR2 SYGVKD. Trimming took off 6 bases at V and 6 bases at J, with 9 bases between the two ends. The CDR3 consists of 11 residues. CDR3 sequence (DNA): TGTGCCATCAGCCAACTAGGCGAGCAGTACTTC. Amino acid sequence: CAISQLGEQYF.

The CDR3 bases are TGCGCCAGCAGCTTGGAGGACTTCCGCTACGAGCAGTACTTC. Amino acid sequence: CASSLEDFRYEQYF. The chain carries TRBV5-1 and TRBJ2-7; possible D gene TRBD2, 5 bases. The CDR3 has 14 amino acids. V lost 0 bases and J 3 bases, leaving 10 bases between the germline ends. Per the germline V gene, CDR1 is SGHRS and CDR2 is YFSETQ.

This chain connects TRBV11-3 to TRBJ2-5; 8 nucleotides agree with TRBD2. Germline V lookup: CDR1 SGHNT, CDR2 YENEEA. The CDR3 runs 14 residues. With V trimmed by 1 base and J by 2 bases, 0 bases remained unmatched. The CDR3 nucleotides are TGTGCCAGCAGCTTAGGCGGGGGGCAAGAGACCCAGTACTTC. Amino acid sequence: CASSLGGGQETQYF. Full variable domain (rest looked up from reference TRBV11-3 and TRBJ2-5): EAGVVQSPRYKIIEKKQPVAFWCNPISGHNTLYWYLQNLGQGPELLIRYENEEAVDDSQLPKDRFSAERLKGVDSTLKIQPAELGDSAVYLCASSLGGGQETQYFGPGTRLLVL.

The DNA of the CDR3 is TGTGCCGTTAACCGCGGGGGTGGTGACACCGGGGAGCTGTTTTTT. Translated: CAVNRGGGDTGELFF. This chain uses TRBV5-4 with TRBJ2-2, with 7 positions matching TRBD2. The CDR3 spans 15 residues. Germline values: CDR1 SGHNT, CDR2 YYREEE (reference sequence). Losses at the gene ends were 10 bases for V and 3 bases for J; bases not matched to a gene: 12.

The rearrangement links TRBV7-2 to TRBJ2-5; the match to TRBD1 covers 7 bases. Trimming took 4 bases from V and 3 from J; bases not matched to a gene: 5. This CDR3 contains 14 residues. Germline assignment: CDR1 SGHTA and CDR2 FQGNSA. In nucleotides, the CDR3 is TGTGCCAGCAGCTCACCGACAGGGAAAGAGACCCAGTACTTC. Translation gives CASSSPTGKETQYF. The full variable domain, rest sourced from reference TRBV7-2 and TRBJ2-5, is GAGVSQSPSNKVTEKGKDVELRCDPISGHTALYWYRQSLGQGLEFLIYFQGNSAPDKSGLPSDRFSAERTGGSVSTLTIQRTQQEDSAVYLCASSSPTGKETQYFGPGTRLLVL.

The chain is built from TRBV5-4 and TRBJ1-3; D is possibly TRBD1 (6 bases). The CDR3 is 15 amino acids. Trimming cost V 0 bases and J 5 bases, with 12 bases left between them. Germline V CDR1 and CDR2: SGHNT, YYREEE (reference sequence). In nucleotides, the CDR3 is TGTGCCAGCAGCTTGGCTGGGGGCAACCGAAACACCATATATTTT. Translation: CASSLAGGNRNTIYF. Full variable domain (outside the CDR3, taken from reference TRBV5-4 and TRBJ1-3): ETGVTQSPTHLIKTRGQQVTLRCSSQSGHNTVSWYQQALGQGPQFIFQYYREEENGRGNFPPRFSGLQFPNYSSELNVNALELDDSALYLCASSLAGGNRNTIYFGEGSWLTVV.

The chain joins TRBV15 to TRBJ2-7; the D gene is possibly TRBD2 (7 bases). Germline lookup yields CDR1 LNHNV and CDR2 YYDKDF (reference sequence). This CDR3 comprises 16 residues. Trimming took off 0 bases at V and 3 bases at J, with 15 bases between the two ends. The CDR3 region is CATSRDQRGRGYEQYF. The CDR3 coding sequence is TGTGCCACCAGCAGAGATCAGCGGGGCAGGGGCTACGAGCAGTACTTC.

The CDR3 DNA reads TGTGCCACCAGCATGAGGCGGGGAGGCACAGATACGCAGTATTTT. This sequence encodes CATSMRRGGTDTQYF. This sequence joins TRBV15 and TRBJ2-3; D is perhaps TRBD2 (6 bases). In germline, CDR1 is LNHNV, CDR2 YYDKDF (reference sequence). There are 15 residues in the CDR3. The V end lost 4 bases, the J end lost 1 base, and 12 bases lay between the germline ends.

The chain links TRBV7-2 to TRBJ2-1; 10 bases are a match to TRBD1. V dropped 1 base and J dropped 3; count of bases not matched to a gene: 12. Germline CDR1 reads SGHTA; CDR2 reads FQGNSA. The CDR3 extends over 19 amino acids. CDR3 nucleotides: TGTGCCAGCAGCTTAGGTAGGACAGGGGGTTTCCTAAACTACAATGAGCAGTTCTTC. This sequence encodes CASSLGRTGGFLNYNEQFF. The whole variable domain, remainder taken from reference TRBV7-2 and TRBJ2-1, is GAGVSQSPSNKVTEKGKDVELRCDPISGHTALYWYRQSLGQGLEFLIYFQGNSAPDKSGLPSDRFSAERTGGSVSTLTIQRTQQEDSAVYLCASSLGRTGGFLNYNEQFFGPGTRLTVL.